These 18 T cell receptor beta chains originate from one sample sequenced in a study of blood T cells in healthy people across ages. For the second PCR, which ran for roughly 6 to 11 cycles, a sample-barcoded 5' primer and a J-beta primer mix were used. TCRdb recomputed calls from the 5' RACE reads with MiXCR, one row per CDR3 protein. The sample includes hundreds of thousands of distinct CDR3 sequences, about 50% of them seen just once. The sequenced sample consisted of blood. The source of these receptors is a woman of 80 years or more in good health.

As concerns this clonotype: A junction end diverges from the germline sequence, so it may reflect a read error. V usage is TRBV6-5 and J usage is TRBJ2-1, with TRBD1 matching 9 bases. This CDR3 contains 16 residues. Looked up from germline, CDR1 is MNHEY and CDR2 is SVGAGI. The CDR3 spells CACSLANRGPYNEQFF. The CDR3 nucleotides are TGTGCCTGCAGTCTTGCAAACAGGGGGCCTTACAATGAGCAGTTCTTC.

This clonotype was seen at least ten times. The rearrangement links TRBV15 to TRBJ2-1, with 8 positions matching TRBD2. The germline V gene encodes CDR1 LNHNV and CDR2 YYDKDF (reference sequence). The CDR3 spans 12 residues. V gave up 0 bases and J gave up 14 bases; unmatched junction bases: 3. CDR3 nucleotide sequence: TGTGCCACCAGCAGAGATAGCGGGACAAAGTTCTTC. Amino acid sequence: CATSRDSGTKFF.

This clonotype showed up many times. A junction boundary mismatches the germline segment, possibly from a read error. The chain couples TRBV5-1 to TRBJ2-2; TRBD2 is a possible D gene (6 bases). The CDR3 sequence is 15 residues long. CDR1 is SGHRS, CDR2 YFSETQ, per germline. DNA for the CDR3: TGCGCCAGCAGGTTGGGACTGGATAACACCGGGGAGCTGTTTTTT. As protein: CASRLGLDNTGELFF.

This rearrangement joins TRBV19 to TRBJ1-5; TRBD1 might be the D (5 bases). Germline V gene sequence: CDR1 LNHDA, CDR2 SQIVND (reference sequence). The ends were cut back, 1 base at V and 5 bases at J, with 18 bases in the middle. The CDR3 contains 17 residues. CDR3 in amino acids: CASSIVQGSSIYQPQHF. DNA of the CDR3: TGTGCCAGTAGTATAGTCCAGGGCTCCAGTATTTATCAGCCCCAGCATTTT. Looking up the rest from reference TRBV19 and TRBJ1-5 gives the full variable domain: DGGITQSPKYLFRKEGQNVTLSCEQNLNHDAMYWYRQDPGQGLRLIYYSQIVNDFQKGDIAEGYSVSREKKESFPLTVTSAQKNPTAFYLCASSIVQGSSIYQPQHFGDGTRLSIL.

Of note for this clonotype: A single base separates this from a much larger clone, so it may be a read error. The V call is TRBV6-2 or TRBV6-3, the J call TRBJ2-7, with 8 bases identical to TRBD1. The better agreement between TRBJ2-5 and the DNA end casts doubt on the J call. Germline V CDR1 and CDR2: MNHEY, SVGEGT. This CDR3 is built from 15 residues. The CDR3, as DNA: TGTGCCAGCAGTACGACGGACAGGGAGCACGAGACCCAGTACTTC. Its protein product is CASSTTDREHETQYF.

The CDR3 here is CASIESGSTDTQYF. The CDR3 coding sequence is TGTGCCAGCATAGAGTCGGGTAGCACAGATACGCAGTATTTT. This chain joins TRBV28 and TRBJ2-3, with D hard to call. The CDR3 sequence is 14 residues long. Germline CDR1 MDHEN, CDR2 SYDVKM. Deletions cut 7 bases from V and 0 bases from J, with 11 bases between. Complete variable domain (other parts from reference TRBV28 and TRBJ2-3): DVKVTQSSRYLVKRTGEKVFLECVQDMDHENMFWYRQDPGLGLRLIYFSYDVKMKEKGDIPEGYSVSREKKERFSLILESASTNQTSMYLCASIESGSTDTQYFGPGTRLTVL.

This clonotype was seen a few times. This sequence joins TRBV19 and TRBJ1-5, with 8 positions matching TRBD1. V dropped 5 bases and J dropped 0; count of bases not matched to a gene: 6. CDR1 is LNHDA, CDR2 SQIVND, per germline (reference sequence). CDR3 length equals 16 residues. The CDR3 spells CASSDRGWDSNQPQHF. The CDR3 coding sequence is TGTGCCAGTAGTGACAGGGGCTGGGATAGCAATCAGCCCCAGCATTTT.

In this sample, this clonotype turned up many times. The chain combines TRBV6-5 with TRBJ2-2, with TRBD1 as a possible D gene (6 bases). There are 16 residues in the CDR3. From germline, CDR1 is MNHEY and CDR2 SVGAGI. The V end was cut by 6 bases, the J end by 5 bases, with 19 bases between. This chain's CDR3 is CASSRAPTGKTGELFF. CDR3 sequence (DNA): TGTGCCAGCAGCCGAGCGCCGACAGGCAAAACCGGGGAGCTGTTTTTT.

With respect to this clonotype: A much larger clone lies a single base off, so this may be a read error. CDR3 DNA: TGTGCCAGCAGCCCTAGGACAGGAACTGGGGCCAACGCCCTGACTTTC. Its protein product is CASSPRTGTGANALTF. The chain carries TRBV5-8 and TRBJ2-6; 7 nucleotides align to TRBD1. Germline values: CDR1 SGHTS, CDR2 YDEGEE. The length of the CDR3 is 16 residues. The entire variable domain, with the rest obtained from reference TRBV5-8 and TRBJ2-6, is as follows: EAGVTQSPTHLIKTRGQQATLRCSPISGHTSVYWYQQALGLGLQFLLWYDEGEERNRGNFPPRFSGRQFPNYSSELNVNALELEDSALYLCASSPRTGTGANALTFGAGSRLTVL.

This rearrangement joins TRBV13 to TRBJ1-1, with 9 bases that match TRBD1. The CDR3 extends over 15 amino acids. The germline V gene encodes CDR1 PRHDT and CDR2 FYEKMQ (reference sequence). With V trimmed by 4 bases and J by 7 bases, 10 bases remained unmatched. CDR3 sequence (DNA): TGTGCCAGCAGCTCGACAGGGGGTATCTCCCTTGAAGCTTTCTTT. Translating it yields CASSSTGGISLEAFF.

On this clonotype itself: A read error may explain this, as a much larger clone is one base away. The J gene is TRBJ2-5, the V gene TRBV12-3 or TRBV12-4; D perhaps matches TRBD1 (5 bases). The CDR3 covers 15 residues. Trimming took off 3 bases at V and 0 bases at J, with 11 bases between the two ends. CDR3 bases: TGTGCCAGCAGTTTGGTACAGGCCTACCAAGAGACCCAGTACTTC. Translated, it gives CASSLVQAYQETQYF.

Of note for this clonotype: The junction and the germline gene differ at one end; a read error may be behind it. This chain links TRBV2 with TRBJ2-2; 7 nucleotides agree with TRBD2. The V gene's germline CDR1 is SNHLY and CDR2 FYNNEI. CDR3 size: 12 residues. The CDR3 protein is CASGGVIGEQFF. CDR3 bases: TGTGCCAGCGGGGGGGTTATCGGGGAGCAGTTTTTT.

This clonotype was observed at least ten times. The gene calls are TRBV6-5 and TRBJ2-2; D may be TRBD2 (5 bases). CDR3 size: 14 residues. Trimming pared 6 bases from V and 7 bases from J, leaving 15 bases between. Germline V gene sequence: CDR1 MNHEY, CDR2 SVGAGI. The CDR3: CASSGRRASGELFF. Here the CDR3 DNA reads TGTGCCAGCAGCGGGCGGCGGGCCAGCGGGGAGCTGTTTTTT.

This clonotype is a singleton in its sample. Being one base from a much bigger clone, this may be a read error. The chain recombines TRBV12-3 or TRBV12-4 with TRBJ1-2; D is unresolved. This CDR3 comprises 15 residues. V lost 5 bases to trimming and J lost 1 base, with 14 bases between them. The CDR3 sequence is CASSVGPAGNYGYTF. For the CDR3, the DNA is TGTGCCAGCAGTGTTGGACCAGCGGGTAACTATGGCTACACCTTC.

This rearrangement joins TRBV4-1 to TRBJ2-5; 14 positions agree with TRBD2. The CDR3 is 16 amino acids. Germline V CDR1 and CDR2: MGHRA, YSYEKL. V lost 4 bases to trimming and J lost 2 bases; unmatched junction nucleotides: 3. The CDR3 reads CASSRTSGGSQETQYF. The CDR3 coding sequence is TGCGCCAGCAGCCGGACTAGCGGGGGGTCTCAAGAGACCCAGTACTTC.

This clonotype was seen more than once but under ten times. The chain recombines TRBV11-2 with TRBJ2-5, with a tentative D call TRBD2 (6 bases). V lost 0 bases and J 5 bases, leaving 19 bases between the germline ends. The CDR3 runs to 17 residues. Germline lookup yields CDR1 SGHAT and CDR2 FQNNGV. The CDR3 here is CASSLDKLARAWETQYF. Written as DNA, the CDR3 is TGTGCCAGCAGCTTAGATAAACTAGCCCGGGCGTGGGAGACCCAGTACTTC.

The J gene is TRBJ1-2, the V gene TRBV10-2; TRBD1 agrees at 7 bases. The CDR3 length is 16 residues. Looked up from germline, CDR1 is WSHSY and CDR2 is SAAADI. J lost 2 bases, V lost 3 bases, and 9 bases had no gene match. The CDR3: CASSDRGAAMNYGYTF. The CDR3 nucleotides are TGCGCCAGCAGTGACAGGGGGGCCGCAATGAACTATGGCTACACCTTC.

This chain joins TRBV25-1 and TRBJ1-5, with D unclear. Germline V gene data show CDR1 as MGHDK and CDR2 as SYGVNS. CDR3 length equals 13 residues. V was trimmed by 4 bases and J by 6 bases, leaving 10 bases between them. This chain's CDR3 is CASSGAPAQPQHF. The CDR3 DNA sequence: TGTGCCAGCAGTGGGGCCCCCGCTCAGCCCCAGCATTTT.